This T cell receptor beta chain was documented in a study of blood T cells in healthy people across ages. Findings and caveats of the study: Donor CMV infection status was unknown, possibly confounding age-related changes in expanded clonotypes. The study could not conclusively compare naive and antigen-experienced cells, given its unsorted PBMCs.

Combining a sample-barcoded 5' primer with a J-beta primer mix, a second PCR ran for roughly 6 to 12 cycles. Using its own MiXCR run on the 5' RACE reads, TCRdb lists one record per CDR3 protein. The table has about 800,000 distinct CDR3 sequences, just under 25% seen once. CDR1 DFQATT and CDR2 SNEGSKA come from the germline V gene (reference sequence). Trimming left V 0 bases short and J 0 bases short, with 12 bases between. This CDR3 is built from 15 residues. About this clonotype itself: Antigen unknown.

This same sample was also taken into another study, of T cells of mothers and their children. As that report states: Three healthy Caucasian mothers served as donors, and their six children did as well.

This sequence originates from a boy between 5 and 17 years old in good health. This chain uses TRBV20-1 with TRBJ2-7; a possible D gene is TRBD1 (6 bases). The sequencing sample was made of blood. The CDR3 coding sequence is TGCAGTGCTAGAGAGAGACAGGCTCGCTCCTACGAGCAGTACTTC. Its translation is CSARERQARSYEQYF.